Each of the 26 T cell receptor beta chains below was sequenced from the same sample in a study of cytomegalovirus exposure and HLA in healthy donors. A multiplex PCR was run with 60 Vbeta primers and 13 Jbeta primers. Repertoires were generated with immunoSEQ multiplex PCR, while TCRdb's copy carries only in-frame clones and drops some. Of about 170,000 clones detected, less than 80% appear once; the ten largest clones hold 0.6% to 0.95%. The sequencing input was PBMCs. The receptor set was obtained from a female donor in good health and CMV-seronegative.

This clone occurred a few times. The CDR3 sequence: CASSRSIAGANIQYF. The CDR3 DNA reads TGTGCCAGCAGCCGCTCAATAGCGGGGGCAAACATTCAGTACTTC. This chain links TRBV7-8 with TRBJ2-4; 9 bases agree with TRBD2. V shed 5 bases and J 6 bases; nucleotides not matched to a gene: 8. The CDR3 spans 15 residues. Looked up from germline, CDR1 is SGHVS and CDR2 is FQNEAQ.

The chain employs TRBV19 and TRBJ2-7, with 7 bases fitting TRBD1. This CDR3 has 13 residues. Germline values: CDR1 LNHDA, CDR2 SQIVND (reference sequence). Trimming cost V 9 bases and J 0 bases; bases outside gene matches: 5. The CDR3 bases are TGTGCCAGCGGGACAGCGAGCTCCTACGAGCAGTACTTC. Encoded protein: CASGTASSYEQYF.

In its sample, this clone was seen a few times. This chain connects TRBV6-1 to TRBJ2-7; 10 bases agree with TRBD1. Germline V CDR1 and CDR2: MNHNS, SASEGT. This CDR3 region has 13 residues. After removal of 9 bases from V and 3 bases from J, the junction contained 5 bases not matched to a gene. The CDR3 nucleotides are TGTGCCAGTAAGACAGGGGGCTTCTACGAGCAGTACTTC. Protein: CASKTGGFYEQYF.

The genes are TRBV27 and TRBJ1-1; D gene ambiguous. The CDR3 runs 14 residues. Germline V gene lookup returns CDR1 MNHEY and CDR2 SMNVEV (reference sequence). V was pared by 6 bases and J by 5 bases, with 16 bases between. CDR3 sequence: CASRRDGRLTEAFF. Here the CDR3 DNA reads TGTGCCAGCAGACGGGATGGCAGATTGACTGAAGCTTTCTTT.

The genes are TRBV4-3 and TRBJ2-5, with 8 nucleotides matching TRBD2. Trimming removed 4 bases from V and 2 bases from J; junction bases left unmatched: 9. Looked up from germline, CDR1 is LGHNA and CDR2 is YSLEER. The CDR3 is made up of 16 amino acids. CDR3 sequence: CASSLGRGGYQETQYF. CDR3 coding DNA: TGCGCCAGCAGCCTCGGGAGGGGGGGCTATCAAGAGACCCAGTACTTC.

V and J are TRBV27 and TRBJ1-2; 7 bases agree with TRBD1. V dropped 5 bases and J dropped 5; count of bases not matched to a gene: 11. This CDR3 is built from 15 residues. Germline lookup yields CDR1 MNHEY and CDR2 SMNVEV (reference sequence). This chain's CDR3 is CASSITGTDLYGYTF. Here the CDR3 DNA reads TGTGCCAGCAGTATCACCGGGACAGACCTTTATGGCTACACCTTC.

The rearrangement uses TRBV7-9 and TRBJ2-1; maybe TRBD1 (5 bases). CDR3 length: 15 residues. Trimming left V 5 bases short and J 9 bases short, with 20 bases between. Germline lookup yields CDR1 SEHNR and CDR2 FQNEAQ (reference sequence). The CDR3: CASSPPGRVVGEQFF. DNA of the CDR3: TGTGCCAGCAGCCCCCCCGGCAGGGTAGTCGGTGAGCAGTTCTTC.

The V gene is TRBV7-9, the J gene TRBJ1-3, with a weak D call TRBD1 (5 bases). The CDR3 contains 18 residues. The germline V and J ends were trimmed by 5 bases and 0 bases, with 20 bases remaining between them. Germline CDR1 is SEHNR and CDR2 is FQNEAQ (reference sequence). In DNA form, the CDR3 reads TGTGCCAGCAGCGCACAGACCGGGACTTCGAGCTCTGGAAACACCATATATTTT. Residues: CASSAQTGTSSSGNTIYF.

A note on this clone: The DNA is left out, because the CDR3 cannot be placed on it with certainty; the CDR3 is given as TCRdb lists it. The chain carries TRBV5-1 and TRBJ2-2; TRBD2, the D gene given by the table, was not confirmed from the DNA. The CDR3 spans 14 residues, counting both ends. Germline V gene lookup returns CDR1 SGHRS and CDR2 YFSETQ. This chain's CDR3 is CASSDFRGNGELFF.

CDR3 sequence reads: CATSRTATNEKLFF. CDR3 bases: TGTGCCACTTCGCGGACAGCAACTAATGAAAAACTGTTTTTT. This chain connects TRBV6-4 to TRBJ1-4; D might be TRBD1 (6 bases). The germline gives CDR1 MRHNA, CDR2 SNTAGT. Trimming left V 10 bases short and J 0 bases short, with 12 bases between. The CDR3 is 14 residues long.

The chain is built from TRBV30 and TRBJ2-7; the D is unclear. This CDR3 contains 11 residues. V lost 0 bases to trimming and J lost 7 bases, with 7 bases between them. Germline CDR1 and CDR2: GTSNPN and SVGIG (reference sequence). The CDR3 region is CAWSVLREQYF. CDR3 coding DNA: TGTGCCTGGAGTGTACTACGGGAGCAGTACTTC.

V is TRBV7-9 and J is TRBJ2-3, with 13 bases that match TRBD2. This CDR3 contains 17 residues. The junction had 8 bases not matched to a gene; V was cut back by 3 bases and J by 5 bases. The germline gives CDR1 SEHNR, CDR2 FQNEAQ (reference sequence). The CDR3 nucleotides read TGTGCCAGCAGCTTTCTTATGGGACTAGCGGGATTAGATACGCAGTATTTT. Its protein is CASSFLMGLAGLDTQYF.

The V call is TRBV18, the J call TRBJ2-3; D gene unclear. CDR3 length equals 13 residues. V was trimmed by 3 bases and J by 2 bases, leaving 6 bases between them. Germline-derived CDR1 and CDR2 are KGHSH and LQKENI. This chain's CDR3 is CASSPANTDTQYF. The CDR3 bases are TGTGCCAGCTCACCGGCCAACACAGATACGCAGTATTTT.

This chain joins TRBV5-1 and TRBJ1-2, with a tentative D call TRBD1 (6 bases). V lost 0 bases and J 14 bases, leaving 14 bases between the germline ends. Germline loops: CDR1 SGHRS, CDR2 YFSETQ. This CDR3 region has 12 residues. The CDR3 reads CASSLETGQTTF. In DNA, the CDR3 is TGCGCCAGCAGCTTGGAGACAGGCCAAACGACCTTC.

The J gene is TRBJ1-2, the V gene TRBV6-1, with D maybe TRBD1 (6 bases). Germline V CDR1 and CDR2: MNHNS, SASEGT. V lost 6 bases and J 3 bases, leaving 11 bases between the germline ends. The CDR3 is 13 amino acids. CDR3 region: CASRMGADYGYTF. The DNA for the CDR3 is TGTGCCAGCAGGATGGGGGCGGACTATGGCTACACCTTC.

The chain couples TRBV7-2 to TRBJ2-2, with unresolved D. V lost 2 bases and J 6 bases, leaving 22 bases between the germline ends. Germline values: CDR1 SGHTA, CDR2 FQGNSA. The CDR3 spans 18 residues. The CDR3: CASSLNPPTATKAGELFF. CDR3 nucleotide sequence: TGTGCCAGCAGCTTAAACCCTCCCACCGCGACAAAGGCCGGGGAGCTGTTTTTT.

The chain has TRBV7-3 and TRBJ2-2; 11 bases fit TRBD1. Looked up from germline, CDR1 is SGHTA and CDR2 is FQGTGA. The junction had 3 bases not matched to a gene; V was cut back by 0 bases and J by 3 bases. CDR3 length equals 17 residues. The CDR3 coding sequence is TGTGCCAGCAGCTTAACCGGGACAGGGGGGGACACCGGGGAGCTGTTTTTT. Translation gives CASSLTGTGGDTGELFF.

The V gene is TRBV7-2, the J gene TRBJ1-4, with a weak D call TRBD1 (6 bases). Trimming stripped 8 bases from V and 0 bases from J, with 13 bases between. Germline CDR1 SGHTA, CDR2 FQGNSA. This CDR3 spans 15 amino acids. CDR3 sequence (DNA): TGTGCCAGCCAGACAGGCCCGGCAACTAATGAAAAACTGTTTTTT. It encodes CASQTGPATNEKLFF.

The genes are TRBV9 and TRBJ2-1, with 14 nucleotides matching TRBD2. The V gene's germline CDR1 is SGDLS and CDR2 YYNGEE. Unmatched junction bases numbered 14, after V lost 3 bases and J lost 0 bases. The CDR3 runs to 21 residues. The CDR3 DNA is TGTGCCAGCAGCGGCGGCGGACCGGGACTAGCGGGAGCGAGCTCCTACAATGAGCAGTTCTTC. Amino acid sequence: CASSGGGPGLAGASSYNEQFF.

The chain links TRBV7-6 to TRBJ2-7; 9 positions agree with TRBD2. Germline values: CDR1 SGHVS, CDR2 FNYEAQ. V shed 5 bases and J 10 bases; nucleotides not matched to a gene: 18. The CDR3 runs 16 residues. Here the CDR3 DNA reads TGTGCCAGCAGCCCCATTGGGACTAGCAAAGGATCACACCAGTACTTC. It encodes CASSPIGTSKGSHQYF. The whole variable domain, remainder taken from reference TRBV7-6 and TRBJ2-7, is GAGVSQSPRYKVTKRGQDVALRCDPISGHVSLYWYRQALGQGPEFLTYFNYEAQQDKSGLPNDRFSAERPEGSISTLTIQRTEQRDSAMYRCASSPIGTSKGSHQYFGPGTRLTVT.

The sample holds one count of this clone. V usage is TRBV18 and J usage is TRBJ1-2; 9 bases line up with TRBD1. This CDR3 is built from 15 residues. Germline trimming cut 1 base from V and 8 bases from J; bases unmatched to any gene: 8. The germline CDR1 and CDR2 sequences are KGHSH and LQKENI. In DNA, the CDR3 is TGTGCCAGCTCACCACTCACAGGGGGCCCACCCGGCTACACCTTC. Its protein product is CASSPLTGGPPGYTF.

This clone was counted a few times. The CDR3 protein is CASSIERQGAAPPYFYGYTF. DNA for the CDR3: TGTGCCAGTAGTATAGAAAGACAGGGGGCCGCGCCTCCATACTTCTATGGCTACACCTTC. The chain is built from TRBV19 and TRBJ1-2; 10 bases map to TRBD1. The V gene's germline CDR1 is LNHDA and CDR2 SQIVND (reference sequence). CDR3 length: 20 residues. V was clipped by 0 bases and J by 4 bases; unmatched bases: 17.

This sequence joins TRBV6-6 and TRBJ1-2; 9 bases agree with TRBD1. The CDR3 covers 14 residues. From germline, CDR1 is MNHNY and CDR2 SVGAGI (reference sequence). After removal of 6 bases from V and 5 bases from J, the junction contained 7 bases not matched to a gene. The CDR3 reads CASSHGTGSYGYTF. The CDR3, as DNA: TGTGCCAGCAGCCACGGGACAGGGTCTTATGGCTACACCTTC.

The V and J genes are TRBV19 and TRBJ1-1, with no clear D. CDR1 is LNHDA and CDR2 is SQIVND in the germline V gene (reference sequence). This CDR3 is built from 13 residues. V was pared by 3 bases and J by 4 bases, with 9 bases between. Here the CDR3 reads CASSMGLVTEAFF. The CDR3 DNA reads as TGTGCCAGTAGTATGGGCCTCGTCACTGAAGCTTTCTTT.

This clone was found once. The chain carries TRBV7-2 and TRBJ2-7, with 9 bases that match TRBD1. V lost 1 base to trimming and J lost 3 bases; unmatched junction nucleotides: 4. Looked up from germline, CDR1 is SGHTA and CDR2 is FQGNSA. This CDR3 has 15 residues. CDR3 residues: CASSLGGQGGYEQYF. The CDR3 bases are TGTGCCAGCAGCTTAGGGGGACAGGGAGGCTACGAGCAGTACTTC.

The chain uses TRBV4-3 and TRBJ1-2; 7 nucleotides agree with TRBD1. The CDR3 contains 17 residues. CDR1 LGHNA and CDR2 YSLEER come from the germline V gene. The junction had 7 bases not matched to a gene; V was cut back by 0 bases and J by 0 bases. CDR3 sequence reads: CASSQEIKGQSNYGYTF. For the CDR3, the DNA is TGCGCCAGCAGCCAAGAGATAAAGGGACAGTCTAACTATGGCTACACCTTC.